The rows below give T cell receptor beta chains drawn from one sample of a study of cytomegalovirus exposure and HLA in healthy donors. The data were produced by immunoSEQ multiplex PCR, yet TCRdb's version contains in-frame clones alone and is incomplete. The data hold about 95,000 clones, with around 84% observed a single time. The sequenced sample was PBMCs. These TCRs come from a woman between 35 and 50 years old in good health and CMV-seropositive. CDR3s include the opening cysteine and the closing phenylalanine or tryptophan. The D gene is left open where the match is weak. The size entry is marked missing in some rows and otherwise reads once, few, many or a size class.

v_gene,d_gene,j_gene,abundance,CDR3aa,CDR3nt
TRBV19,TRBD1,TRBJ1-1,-,CASRSPGTGRNTEAFF,TGTGCCAGTCGGAGTCCCGGGACAGGGAGGAACACTGAAGCTTTCTTT
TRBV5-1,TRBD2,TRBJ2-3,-,CASSRTSGSLTDTQYF,TGCGCCAGCAGCCGGACTAGCGGGAGTTTGACAGATACGCAGTATTTT
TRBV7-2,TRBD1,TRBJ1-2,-,CASSLPGQGPTNYGYTF,TGTGCCAGCAGCTTGCCGGGACAGGGGCCTACTAACTATGGCTACACCTTC
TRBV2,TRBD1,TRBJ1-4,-,CASRTDGTGYGKLFF,TGTGCCAGCCGTACCGACGGGACAGGGTATGGAAAACTGTTTTTT
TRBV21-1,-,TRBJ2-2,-,CASSKGVGREHTGELFF,TGTGCCAGCAGCAAAGGGGTCGGGAGGGAACACACCGGGGAGCTGTTTTTT
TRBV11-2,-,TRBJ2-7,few,CASRQEAAYEQYF,TGTGCCAGCCGTCAGGAGGCCGCCTACGAGCAGTACTTC
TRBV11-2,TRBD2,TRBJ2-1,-,CASSRLAGVGNEQFF,TGTGCCAGCAGTAGACTAGCGGGAGTGGGCAATGAGCAGTTCTTC
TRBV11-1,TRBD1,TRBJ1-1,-,CASSFGTGGSTEAFF,TGTGCCAGCAGCTTCGGGACAGGGGGATCCACTGAAGCTTTCTTT
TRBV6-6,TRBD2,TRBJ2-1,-,CASSQGLASEQFF,TGTGCCAGCAGCCAGGGACTAGCGAGTGAGCAGTTCTTC
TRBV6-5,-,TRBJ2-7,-,CASSFPSGHEQYF,TGTGCCAGCAGTTTTCCGTCTGGCCACGAGCAGTACTTC
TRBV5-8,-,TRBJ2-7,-,CASSLVGSPTYEQYF,TGTGCCAGCAGCTTGGTGGGCAGCCCCACCTACGAGCAGTACTTC
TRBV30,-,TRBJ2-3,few,CAWSWRGAFADTQYF,TGTGCCTGGAGTTGGAGGGGCGCGTTCGCAGATACGCAGTATTTT
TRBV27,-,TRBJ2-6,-,CASSGHFSGANVLTF,TGTGCCAGCAGCGGACACTTCTCTGGGGCCAACGTCCTGACTTTC
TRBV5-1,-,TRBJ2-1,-,CASSATVNKYNEQFF,TGCGCCAGCAGCGCGACAGTAAATAAGTACAATGAGCAGTTCTTC
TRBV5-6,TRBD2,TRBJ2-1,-,CASSQGLAGAGYNEQFF,TGTGCCAGCAGCCAGGGACTAGCGGGAGCAGGGTACAATGAGCAGTTCTTC
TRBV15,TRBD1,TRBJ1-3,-,CATSRDQQGENTIYF,TGTGCCACCAGCAGAGATCAACAGGGGGAAAACACCATATATTTT